The 9 T cell receptor beta chains presented below share a single source sample, sequenced in a study of blood T cell repertoires in COVID-19. Sequencing used immunoSEQ multiplex PCR; TCRdb keeps in-frame clones, though not all of them. This table has 140,000 to 150,000 clones, 70% to 90% appearing once. Sequences were obtained from peripheral blood. The origin of the receptors is a woman in her thirties or forties with active or convalescent COVID-19.

The V call is TRBV6-5, the J call TRBJ2-1, with 8 bases identical to TRBD2. The CDR3 extends over 15 amino acids. The J segment lost 2 bases and the V segment lost 8 bases, leaving 8 bases of the junction unmatched. Germline CDR1 MNHEY, CDR2 SVGAGI. This chain's CDR3 is CASGRAGGPYNEQFF. The CDR3 nucleotides read TGTGCCAGCGGTCGGGCGGGAGGCCCCTACAATGAGCAGTTCTTC.

V and J are TRBV25-1 and TRBJ2-5, with 8 bases aligning to TRBD1. This CDR3 comprises 15 residues. V lost 1 base to trimming and J lost 4 bases; unmatched junction nucleotides: 5. Germline CDR1 reads MGHDK; CDR2 reads SYGVNS. The CDR3 DNA follows: TGTGCCAGCAGTGAATCCAGGGGGCTACGAGAGACCCAGTACTTC. Its translation is CASSESRGLRETQYF. The full variable domain, in which reference TRBV25-1 and TRBJ2-5 provide the parts outside the CDR3, is EADIYQTPRYLVIGTGKKITLECSQTMGHDKMYWYQQDPGMELHLIHYSYGVNSTEKGDLSSESTVSRIRTEHFPLTLESARPSHTSQYLCASSESRGLRETQYFGPGTRLLVL.

The chain recombines TRBV29-1 with TRBJ2-5; D might be TRBD2 (7 bases). Between the trimmed V and J ends, which lost 1 base and 5 bases, there was a span of 11 bases. This CDR3 comprises 13 residues. Germline V CDR1 and CDR2: SQVTM, ANQGSEA. The CDR3 DNA reads as TGCAGCGTTGAAGCCGGGGGGCATGAGACCCAGTACTTC. As protein: CSVEAGGHETQYF.

This clone appeared a few times. The chain recombines TRBV6-2 or TRBV6-3 with TRBJ1-1, with no clear D. Deletions cut 0 bases from V and 7 bases from J, with 15 bases between. This CDR3 region has 15 residues. CDR1 is MNHEY, CDR2 SVGEGT, per germline. DNA for the CDR3: TGTGCCAGCAGTTACTCCCGCTTCCGGGGAATTGAAGCTTTCTTT. Amino acids: CASSYSRFRGIEAFF.

The V call is TRBV4-3, the J call TRBJ1-1, with D maybe TRBD1 (6 bases). The CDR3 contains 14 residues. Trimming pared 3 bases from V and 0 bases from J, leaving 8 bases between. Per germline, CDR1 LGHNA and CDR2 YSLEER. The CDR3 loop is CASSHTGLNTEAFF. The CDR3, as DNA: TGCGCCAGCAGCCATACAGGGTTGAACACTGAAGCTTTCTTT.

The genes are TRBV2 and TRBJ1-6; TRBD1 matches 8 bases. The CDR3 spans 16 residues. The ends lost 4 bases at V and 1 base at J; junction bases unmatched: 3. Germline CDR1 and CDR2: SNHLY and FYNNEI. The CDR3 DNA is TGTGCCAGCAGTGGAACAGGGGGATCCTATAATTCACCCCTCCACTTT. This sequence encodes CASSGTGGSYNSPLHF. The full variable domain, its missing parts supplied by reference TRBV2 and TRBJ1-6, is EPEVTQTPSHQVTQMGQEVILRCVPISNHLYFYWYRQILGQKVEFLVSFYNNEISEKSEIFDDQFSVERPDGSNFTLKIRSTKLEDSAMYFCASSGTGGSYNSPLHFGNGTRLTVT.

V usage is TRBV6-1 and J usage is TRBJ1-5, with D hard to call. The CDR3 length is 13 residues. Deletions cut 2 bases from V and 4 bases from J, with 6 bases between. Germline V gives CDR1 MNHNS, CDR2 SASEGT. The CDR3 DNA follows: TGTGCCAGCAGTGAAACTAGGAATCAGCCCCAGCATTTT. This translates into CASSETRNQPQHF.

This clone came up a few times. V gene TRBV30 combines with J gene TRBJ1-4; D not certain. V was pared by 0 bases and J by 4 bases, with 6 bases between. Germline-derived CDR1 and CDR2 are GTSNPN and SVGIG (reference sequence). This CDR3 has 13 residues. The CDR3 here is CAWSVRDNEKLFF. CDR3 DNA: TGTGCCTGGAGTGTACGGGATAATGAAAAACTGTTTTTT.

The chain uses TRBV5-1 and TRBJ2-7; 8 bases are shared with TRBD2. The CDR3 has 16 amino acids. The germline gives CDR1 SGHRS, CDR2 YFSETQ. V shed 0 bases, J shed 2 bases, and the junction held 7 bases outside the gene matches. The CDR3 nucleotides are TGCGCCAGCAGCTTGGCCGGCGGGGGGAGAACCTACGAGCAGTACTTC. Amino acid sequence: CASSLAGGGRTYEQYF.